This T cell receptor (beta chain) was captured by sequencing in a study of CD8+ T cells in alopecia areata. Study-level background: Treated patients took oral tofacitinib at 5 to 10 mg twice daily.

Treatment denoted: oral pan-JAK inhibitor, 5-10 mg twice daily. Germline values: CDR1 SNHLY, CDR2 FYNNEI. The CDR3 runs 11 residues. V shed 7 bases and J shed 6 bases, with 10 bases lying between them. In this sample, this clone turned up once. As yet, its antigen is unknown. Notes on the study in general: It was observed that many expanded lesional clones persisted in scalp and blood during tofacitinib.

RNA extraction was followed by reverse transcription into cDNA, which acted as the sequencing template. The repertoire was sequenced with immunoSEQ multiplex PCR; TCRdb's copy has only in-frame clones and lacks some. Of about 220,000 clones listed, about 50% are singletons. This chain links TRBV2 with TRBJ2-7; D gene uncertain. Sequences were derived from CD4+ T cells sorted from blood, sampled at week 4, from a patient treated with tofacitinib. The receptor's source is a human donor with alopecia areata. CDR3 protein: CASTEALEQYF. Here the CDR3 DNA reads TGTGCCAGCACCGAGGCACTCGAGCAGTACTTC.